The rows below give T cell receptor beta chains drawn from one sample of a study of blood T cell repertoires in COVID-19. The data were produced by immunoSEQ multiplex PCR, yet TCRdb's version contains in-frame clones alone and is incomplete. The data show about 78,000 clones, about 90% seen once. The material sequenced was peripheral blood. These receptors were collected from a woman in her forties or fifties in a cohort sampled during active COVID-19. The CDR3 runs from the conserved cysteine through the conserved F or W. A D gene is named only where the DNA matches it firmly. A clone size is listed for some rows: how often the clone was seen (once, few, many), or a class if it is expanded.

v_call	j_call	clone_size	d_call	cdr3_nt	cdr3_aa
TRBV5-4	TRBJ2-3	NA	TRBD2	TGTGCCAGCAGCTCCCGACTAGCTTCAGATACGCAGTATTTT	CASSSRLASDTQYF
TRBV3-1/TRBV3-2	TRBJ1-2	NA	NA	TGTGCCAGCAGCCCCGGACAGCTAAGCTACACCTTC	CASSPGQLSYTF
TRBV11-3	TRBJ2-3	once	TRBD2	TGTGCCAGCAGCAACCCCACCAGAGGAGCGGGAGACGATACGCAGTATTTT	CASSNPTRGAGDDTQYF
TRBV7-9	TRBJ2-1	NA	TRBD2	TGTGCCAGCAGCTTACAGAGCGGGAACAATGAGCAGTTCTTC	CASSLQSGNNEQFF
TRBV7-2	TRBJ2-7	once	TRBD1	TGTGCCAGCAGCTTAGGCCGGACAGGGGGCGTTGCGCAGTACTTC	CASSLGRTGGVAQYF
TRBV28	TRBJ1-2	NA	NA	TGTGCCAGCAGCCCTGGAGGGGCCGACTATGGCTACACCTTC	CASSPGGADYGYTF
TRBV15	TRBJ1-6	NA	TRBD1	TGTGCCACCAGCAGGGGGACAGCGATCTCCTATAATTCACCCCTCCACTTT	CATSRGTAISYNSPLHF
TRBV6-5	TRBJ1-1	NA	TRBD1	TGTGCCAGCAGCACAGGGGGGGCTGGGAACACTGAAGCTTTCTTT	CASSTGGAGNTEAFF
TRBV12-5	TRBJ2-3	once	NA	TGTGCTAGTGGTTTGGTCCCGAGGGATTATCCCACAGATACGCAGTATTTT	CASGLVPRDYPTDTQYF
TRBV9	TRBJ2-1	NA	TRBD2	TGTGCCAGCAGCGTAGGACTAGCGGGTTCCTCCTACAATGAGCAGTTCTTC	CASSVGLAGSSYNEQFF
TRBV27	TRBJ1-4	NA	NA	TGTGCCAGCAGTTTGGGCAGGACCCCCCGGAGGACTAATGAAAAACTGTTTTTT	CASSLGRTPRRTNEKLFF
TRBV11-3	TRBJ1-2	NA	NA	TGTGCCAGCAGCCTATCACCGTCTTGGTGCTATGGCTACACCTTC	CASSLSPSWCYGYTF
TRBV11-2	TRBJ2-7	NA	NA	TGTGCCAGCAGCTCCCCGAACGGGAGCTCCTACGAGCAGTACTTC	CASSSPNGSSYEQYF
TRBV2	TRBJ2-5	NA	TRBD1	TGTGCCAGCAAAGTCCGGGACAGTCAAGAGACCCAGTACTTC	CASKVRDSQETQYF
TRBV10-3	TRBJ1-1	NA	NA	TGTGCCATCAGTGATGAGGAAGGACTTAAAGCTTTCTTT	CAISDEEGLKAFF
TRBV6-1	TRBJ2-1	NA	TRBD2	TGTGCCAGCAGTGAGGCCCCAGCGGGAGGGTATGAGCAGTTCTTC	CASSEAPAGGYEQFF
TRBV25-1	TRBJ2-7	NA	TRBD2	TGTGCCAGCAGGGAGGGAGGGAACTCCTACGAGCAGTACTTC	CASREGGNSYEQYF